These 20 T cell receptor beta chains came from one sample sequenced in a study of T cells in Graves' hyperthyroidism and ophthalmopathy. There were TCR beta CDR3 regions amplified from RNA transcripts. First-round RT-PCR of the TCR CDR3 relied on the HTBI primer set. One entry per CDR3 protein results from TCRdb running MiXCR on the multiplex PCR reads. The repertoire holds about 620,000 distinct CDR3 sequences, with 15% to 20% as singletons. The sequencing input was blood. Every receptor here comes from a woman in her twenties or thirties with Graves' hyperthyroidism.

The chain is built from TRBV3-1 and TRBJ2-2, with 10 bases that match TRBD1. The CDR3 loop spans 15 amino acids. Per germline, CDR1 LGHDT and CDR2 YNNKEL (reference sequence). With V trimmed by 5 bases and J by 4 bases, 4 bases remained unmatched. The CDR3 spells CASSRDRGGTGELFF. CDR3 nucleotides: TGTGCCAGCAGCAGGGACAGGGGTGGCACCGGGGAGCTGTTTTTT.

This clonotype was recorded at least ten times. The rearrangement joins TRBV10-3 to TRBJ2-5; 11 nucleotides agree with TRBD1. V was pared by 3 bases and J by 5 bases, with 2 bases of the junction left unmatched. The CDR3 totals 14 residues. CDR1 and CDR2 (germline): ENHRY, SYGVKD. CDR3 in DNA: TGTGCCATCAGTGAAAGGACAGGGGGCGAGACCCAGTACTTC. It specifies CAISERTGGETQYF.

The V call is TRBV15, the J call TRBJ2-1; 8 positions match TRBD2. This CDR3 is 16 amino acids long. The V gene end was trimmed by 3 bases and the J gene end by 1 base; junction bases not matched to a gene: 5. Germline V gene data show CDR1 as LNHNV and CDR2 as YYDKDF (reference sequence). Here the CDR3 DNA reads TGTGCCACCAGCAGCGGACTAGCTTTTTCCTACAATGAGCAGTTCTTC. It is translated as CATSSGLAFSYNEQFF.

V is TRBV19 and J is TRBJ2-5; possibly TRBD1 for D (7 bases). V dropped 6 bases and J dropped 1 base, with 15 bases sitting between them. In germline, CDR1 is LNHDA, CDR2 SQIVND (reference sequence). CDR3 length equals 15 residues. CDR3 region: CASRKAGGSQETQYF. The CDR3 DNA follows: TGTGCCAGTAGAAAAGCAGGGGGGAGCCAAGAGACCCAGTACTTC.

This clonotype was detected ten times or more. This chain joins TRBV7-9 and TRBJ1-2; D possibly corresponds to TRBD1 (5 bases). The V gene's germline CDR1 is SEHNR and CDR2 FQNEAQ (reference sequence). The length of the CDR3 is 14 residues. V lost 7 bases and J 4 bases, leaving 16 bases between the germline ends. CDR3 sequence (DNA): TGTGCCAGCAACAATGGGGCAGAATCCTATGGCTACACCTTC. This translates into CASNNGAESYGYTF.

The rearrangement links TRBV12-3 or TRBV12-4 to TRBJ2-2, with 8 nucleotides matching TRBD2. With V trimmed by 10 bases and J by 8 bases, 6 bases remained unmatched. The CDR3 length is 12 residues. In nucleotides, the CDR3 is TGTGCCACCACCTCGGGGGGGGGGGAGCTGTTTTTT. This translates into CATTSGGGELFF.

The table lists this clonotype with many counts. The chain uses TRBV12-3 or TRBV12-4 and TRBJ2-3; D uncertain. Trimming took 3 bases from V and 0 from J, leaving 4 bases between them. The CDR3 is 13 residues long. The chain's CDR3 is CASSFRSTDTQYF. The DNA for the CDR3 is TGTGCCAGCAGTTTTAGGAGCACAGATACGCAGTATTTT.

This clonotype showed up many times. The chain combines TRBV5-1 with TRBJ1-1; D ambiguous. Between the trimmed V and J ends, which lost 0 bases and 1 base, there was a span of 10 bases. CDR3 length equals 15 residues. Germline values: CDR1 SGHRS, CDR2 YFSETQ. The CDR3 is CASSLGPGKNTEAFF. The CDR3 DNA is TGCGCCAGCAGCTTGGGCCCAGGAAAGAACACTGAAGCTTTCTTT.

This clonotype was seen at least ten times. The V call is TRBV11-1, the J call TRBJ2-7; D unresolved. Between the trimmed V and J ends, which lost 1 base and 0 bases, there was a span of 13 bases. Germline V lookup: CDR1 SGHAT, CDR2 FQDESV (reference sequence). The CDR3 has 16 residues. The chain's CDR3 is CASSLEASVVSYEQYF. The CDR3 nucleotides are TGTGCCAGCAGCTTAGAGGCCAGTGTCGTCTCCTACGAGCAGTACTTC.

This clonotype was seen many times. The rearrangement uses TRBV12-3 or TRBV12-4 and TRBJ2-7, with D unresolved. The CDR3 spans 11 residues. V was trimmed by 3 bases and J by 7 bases, leaving 7 bases between them. The CDR3 nucleotides read TGTGCCAGCAGTTTGGGGAAAGAGCAGTACTTC. It codes for CASSLGKEQYF.

This clonotype was seen repeatedly, ten times or more. The chain uses TRBV6-1 and TRBJ2-4, with D tentatively TRBD1 (5 bases). Trimming took 5 bases from V and 2 from J, leaving 10 bases between them. The germline V gene encodes CDR1 MNHNS and CDR2 SASEGT. There are 14 residues in the CDR3. The CDR3 loop is CASSPNRPKNIQYF. Here the CDR3 DNA reads TGTGCCAGCAGTCCCAACAGGCCCAAAAACATTCAGTACTTC.

This clonotype showed up just once. A read error is possible here, since a much larger clone lies one base away. The chain employs TRBV20-1 and TRBJ2-5; 7 bases align to TRBD1. V lost 3 bases to trimming and J lost 1 base; unmatched junction nucleotides: 11. CDR1 is DFQATT and CDR2 is SNEGSKA in the germline V gene (reference sequence). This CDR3 is built from 16 residues. CDR3: CSASDTGTACQETQYF. Here the CDR3 DNA reads TGCAGTGCTAGTGATACCGGGACAGCGTGCCAAGAGACCCAGTACTTC.

The rearrangement joins TRBV7-8 to TRBJ2-1; D possibly corresponds to TRBD2 (6 bases). The CDR3 has 14 residues. Germline V lookup: CDR1 SGHVS, CDR2 FQNEAQ. Trimming took off 4 bases at V and 7 bases at J, with 14 bases between the two ends. CDR3 loop: CASSSRLVGNEQFF. In DNA form, the CDR3 reads TGTGCCAGCAGCTCCAGACTAGTTGGAAATGAGCAGTTCTTC.

In its sample, this clonotype was seen many times. The CDR3: CASSYSSGAMNTEAFF. The CDR3 nucleotides are TGTGCCAGCAGTTACTCCTCGGGGGCGATGAACACTGAAGCTTTCTTT. V gene TRBV6-5 combines with J gene TRBJ1-1; perhaps TRBD1 as D (6 bases). CDR1 is MNHEY, CDR2 SVGAGI, per germline. CDR3 size: 16 residues. V lost 0 bases, J lost 0 bases, and 11 bases lay in between.

This clonotype was seen only a few times. The CDR3 is CSAGLAGGPEQFF. CDR3 DNA sequence: TGCAGTGCTGGCCTAGCGGGAGGGCCTGAGCAGTTCTTC. The chain recombines TRBV20-1 with TRBJ2-1; 12 bases match TRBD2. The CDR3 consists of 13 residues. V shed 5 bases, J shed 9 bases, and the junction held 5 bases outside the gene matches. The V gene's germline CDR1 is DFQATT and CDR2 SNEGSKA (reference sequence).

The J gene is TRBJ2-1, the V gene TRBV9; 7 nucleotides match TRBD1. Losses at the gene ends were 4 bases for V and 6 bases for J; bases not matched to a gene: 10. CDR1 and CDR2 (germline): SGDLS, YYNGEE. The CDR3 consists of 15 residues. CDR3 loop: CASSPPPGTANEQFF. In DNA, the CDR3 is TGTGCCAGCAGCCCTCCCCCCGGGACAGCCAATGAGCAGTTCTTC.

V gene TRBV24-1 combines with J gene TRBJ2-2; the D gene is possibly TRBD1 (6 bases). The germline gives CDR1 KGHDR, CDR2 SFDVKD. This CDR3 spans 15 amino acids. With 4 bases removed from V and 3 bases from J, the gap between germline ends came to 11 bases. CDR3 amino acids: CATSDSRTDTGELFF. CDR3 in DNA: TGTGCCACCAGTGACTCGCGGACAGACACCGGGGAGCTGTTTTTT.

This clonotype was detected ten times or more. The gene calls are TRBV12-3 or TRBV12-4 and TRBJ2-7; D uncertain. Trimming cost V 6 bases and J 3 bases, with 9 bases left between them. There are 12 residues in the CDR3. In nucleotides, the CDR3 is TGTGCCAGCAGCCGAGCTGACTACGAGCAGTACTTC. As protein: CASSRADYEQYF.

A note on this clonotype: At one end the junction does not follow the germline gene, possibly because of a read error. The chain recombines TRBV11-3 with TRBJ2-2, with 9 bases identical to TRBD2. The CDR3 runs 18 residues. Germline CDR1 SGHNT, CDR2 YENEEA. CDR3: CASSPSPSSGDHTGELVF. The DNA for the CDR3 is TGTGCCAGCAGCCCCTCTCCCTCTAGCGGGGATCACACCGGGGAGCTGGTTTTT.

This clonotype was seen more than once but under ten times. The chain employs TRBV9 and TRBJ2-1; D call uncertain. Between the trimmed V and J ends, which lost 0 bases and 4 bases, there was a span of 11 bases. The length of the CDR3 is 15 residues. Looked up from germline, CDR1 is SGDLS and CDR2 is YYNGEE. The chain's CDR3 is CASSVASENYNEQFF. CDR3 sequence (DNA): TGTGCCAGCAGCGTAGCTTCTGAGAATTACAATGAGCAGTTCTTC.